A selection of T cell receptor beta chains follows, all from one sample in a study of blood T cell repertoires in COVID-19. The table came from immunoSEQ multiplex PCR; TCRdb's copy has only in-frame clones and leaves some out. Among roughly 78,000 clones listed, around nine tenths were seen once. The sequenced sample consisted of peripheral blood. Receptor source: a woman aged 60 to 75 with acute or convalescent COVID-19. Both conserved end residues are part of each CDR3. The order of the fields is CDR3 length, clone size, D gene, V gene, J gene, CDR3 DNA, CDR3 protein. The D gene is left open where the match is weak. Clone size is given for some rows only: seen once, a few or many times, or a class if the clone is expanded.

16	.	.	TRBV7-2	TRBJ2-3	TGTGCCAGCAGCTTAGTGGGGGGGCTAGCAAGTGATACGCAGTATTTT	CASSLVGGLASDTQYF
15	.	TRBD1	TRBV2	TRBJ1-5	TGTGCCAGCAGCCGACAGGGGTATAGCAATCAGCCCCAGCATTTT	CASSRQGYSNQPQHF
18	.	TRBD2	TRBV27	TRBJ2-7	TGTGCCAGCAGTTTATTGCCAGCGGGGGGCCTCTCTTATAACGAGCAGTACTTC	CASSLLPAGGLSYNEQYF
14	.	.	TRBV7-8	TRBJ1-3	TGTGCCACCGCCCGAGGGAGCTCTGGAAACACCATATATTTT	CATARGSSGNTIYF
17	.	TRBD1	TRBV6-2/TRBV6-3	TRBJ2-7	TGTGCCAGCAGTTATCCAACAGGGGGTGTAGAATCCTACGAGCAGTACTTC	CASSYPTGGVESYEQYF
13	.	.	TRBV21-1	TRBJ1-1	TGTGCCAGCAGCCAGTCGGAGGACAGTGAAGCTTTCTTT	CASSQSEDSEAFF
14	.	.	TRBV2	TRBJ1-1	TGTGCCAGCAGTGGACAGCTAAAGAACACTGAAGCTTTCTTT	CASSGQLKNTEAFF
17	.	TRBD2	TRBV3-1/TRBV3-2	TRBJ2-7	TGTGCCAGCACCCTCCCGGCTAGTCGGGGGACTAACTACGAGCAGTACTTC	CASTLPASRGTNYEQYF
17	.	.	TRBV24-1	TRBJ2-1	TGTGCCACCAGTGATTCCGCAACAGGGAATTGGGGCAATGAGCAGTTCTTC	CATSDSATGNWGNEQFF
14	.	.	TRBV18	TRBJ1-1	TGTGCCAGCTCACCCCTCGACAGGAACACTGAAGCTTTCTTT	CASSPLDRNTEAFF
15	.	TRBD1	TRBV7-2	TRBJ2-5	TGTGCCAGCAGCGTGGACAGGGGGTACCAAGAGACCCAGTACTTC	CASSVDRGYQETQYF
16	.	TRBD1	TRBV4-3	TRBJ2-3	TGCGCCAGCAGCCAAAGGACAGGGGGCTGGACAGATACGCAGTATTTT	CASSQRTGGWTDTQYF
14	.	.	TRBV7-9	TRBJ1-1	TGTGCCAGCAGCTTGGGACAAACGAACACTGAAGCTTTCTTT	CASSLGQTNTEAFF
13	.	.	TRBV11-2	TRBJ2-7	TGTGCCAGCACGGCGGGATCGGGCTACGAGCAGTACTTC	CASTAGSGYEQYF
15	.	.	TRBV5-6	TRBJ2-2	TGTGCCAGCAGCTTGATCGGGTCGAACACCGGGGAGCTGTTTTTT	CASSLIGSNTGELFF
14	.	TRBD1	TRBV27	TRBJ2-1	TGTGCCAGCAGCCAATCCCCTGCAGGGGGCAGGGAGTTCTTC	CASSQSPAGGREFF
17	.	.	TRBV28	TRBJ1-1	TGTGCCAGCAGTTTCCCGATCGGGGAAGTAGGGAACACTGAAGCTTTCTTT	CASSFPIGEVGNTEAFF
13	.	.	TRBV7-2	TRBJ1-6	TGTGCCAGCAGCACCGGTTATAATTCACCCCTCCACTTT	CASSTGYNSPLHF
15	once	.	TRBV6-1	TRBJ2-5	TGTGCCAGCAGTGAAGCTACGACTAGCCAAGAGACCCAGTACTTC	CASSEATTSQETQYF
15	.	.	TRBV5-1	TRBJ2-5	TGCGCCAGCAGCTTCCGGGTCCCGGGGAAGGAGACCCAGTACTTC	CASSFRVPGKETQYF
15	.	TRBD2	TRBV4-2	TRBJ2-5	TGTGCCAGCAGCCAAGGGGGACTAGGGGAAGAGACCCAGTACTTC	CASSQGGLGEETQYF
13	.	.	TRBV6-5	TRBJ1-5	TGTGCCAGCAGTTACGGCAGAGCGATGCCCCAGCATTTT	CASSYGRAMPQHF
16	.	.	TRBV30	TRBJ1-3	TGTGCCTGGAGTGTCTCCCCATTGAGACAGGGAAACACCATATATTTT	CAWSVSPLRQGNTIYF
17	once	TRBD2	TRBV18	TRBJ2-1	TGTGCCAGCTCACTCGGGACTAGCGGGAGCTCCTACAATGAGCAGTTCTTC	CASSLGTSGSSYNEQFF
15	.	.	TRBV19	TRBJ1-4	TGTGCCAGTAGTACAGGGCTCCCATCTAATGAAAAACTGTTTTTT	CASSTGLPSNEKLFF
14	.	.	TRBV19	TRBJ1-1	TGTGCCAGTAGTCTTCTCGGGGAGGACACTGAAGCTTTCTTT	CASSLLGEDTEAFF
15	.	.	TRBV11-1	TRBJ2-1	TGTGCCAGCAGCAAACAGCCCACATTAGGCAATGAGCAGTTCTTC	CASSKQPTLGNEQFF
11	.	.	TRBV28	TRBJ2-5	TGTGCCAGCATGGTCGGGGAGACCCAGTACTTC	CASMVGETQYF
13	.	.	TRBV5-5	TRBJ1-1	TGTGCCAGCAGCCGGGGCCCAGGGGAAGGAGCTTTCTTT	CASSRGPGEGAFF
14	.	.	TRBV13	TRBJ2-7	TGTGCCAGCAGCTTCGAGTCCCAAGCCTACGAGCAGTACTTC	CASSFESQAYEQYF
14	.	TRBD1	TRBV18	TRBJ1-1	TGTGCCAGCTCACCACAAGATGACAGGGGGGGAGCTTTCTTT	CASSPQDDRGGAFF
12	.	.	TRBV2	TRBJ1-2	TGTGCCATCAGGACAAATAACTATGGCTACACCTTC	CAIRTNNYGYTF
15	.	.	TRBV7-2	TRBJ2-7	TGTGCCAGCAGCTTATATGTGGCCGGGTCCTACGAGCAGTACTTC	CASSLYVAGSYEQYF
14	.	.	TRBV29-1	TRBJ1-2	TGCAGCGTTGAGAACAGGGTATCGGGGTTTGGCTACACCTTC	CSVENRVSGFGYTF
17	.	.	TRBV19	TRBJ2-3	TGTGCCAGTAGTATTCGTAGGGGCGCGGTTCGGGCAGATACGCAGTATTTT	CASSIRRGAVRADTQYF
14	.	.	TRBV6-5	TRBJ2-7	TGTGCCAGCAGCTTAGTAGGACATTCCTACGAGCAGTACTTC	CASSLVGHSYEQYF
15	.	TRBD2	TRBV6-5	TRBJ2-7	TGTGCCAGCAGTTACTCTTCCGGGGGGATACACGAGCAGTACTTC	CASSYSSGGIHEQYF
13	.	.	TRBV3-1/TRBV3-2	TRBJ1-1	TGTGCCAGCAGCCAAGGAAGCGGCGCTGAAGCTTTCTTT	CASSQGSGAEAFF
14	.	.	TRBV4-1	TRBJ2-3	TGCGCCAGCAGCCAAGGCAGGTTCACAGATACGCAGTATTTT	CASSQGRFTDTQYF
15	.	TRBD1	TRBV2	TRBJ2-7	TGTGCCAGCAGGGACGGACAGGGACCCGGGTACGAGCAGTACTTC	CASRDGQGPGYEQYF
15	.	.	TRBV6-5	TRBJ2-2	TGTGCCAGCAGTTACCATCAGACGAACACCGGGGAGCTGTTTTTT	CASSYHQTNTGELFF
14	.	.	TRBV7-9	TRBJ1-1	TGTGCCAGCAGCGTCGGGCGGGGTAGGACTGAAGCTTTCTTT	CASSVGRGRTEAFF
15	.	.	TRBV28	TRBJ2-1	TGTGCCACCTCAAGCTATAGCCGTAACCACAATGAGCAGTTCTTC	CATSSYSRNHNEQFF
15	.	TRBD1	TRBV11-1	TRBJ2-7	TGTGCCAGCAGCTTAGTGCCGGACAGGGTCTACGAGCAGTACTTC	CASSLVPDRVYEQYF
19	.	TRBD1	TRBV18	TRBJ1-1	TGTGCCAGCTCACCAATTGGACAGGGGGCGACTAAGGAGAACACTGAAGCTTTCTTT	CASSPIGQGATKENTEAFF
12	.	.	TRBV28	TRBJ1-2	TGTGCCAGCAGTTTACAAAACTATGGCTACACCTTC	CASSLQNYGYTF
15	.	TRBD2	TRBV14	TRBJ2-1	TGTGCCAGCAGCCCGGGACTAGCGGCTTACAATGAGCAGTTCTTC	CASSPGLAAYNEQFF
16	once	.	TRBV19	TRBJ2-5	TGTGCCAGTACCCCCGGTTGGGGGGGCCCTCAGCAGACCCAGTACTTC	CASTPGWGGPQQTQYF
12	.	.	TRBV23-1	TRBJ2-7	TGCGCCAGCACCCCATTCTCCTACGAGCAGTACTTC	CASTPFSYEQYF
17	.	.	TRBV5-7	TRBJ1-1	TGTGCCAGCAGCCACCACCACCCCGGACAGATTTGGACTGAAGCTTTCTTT	CASSHHHPGQIWTEAFF
15	.	TRBD2	TRBV6-2/TRBV6-3	TRBJ2-7	TGTGCCAGCAGCCGAACTAGCGGGCAAGCCTACGAGCAGTACTTC	CASSRTSGQAYEQYF
17	.	.	TRBV12-5	TRBJ1-6	TGTGCTAGTGGTTTGGTACTTGACAGCTCCTATAATTCACCCCTCCACTTT	CASGLVLDSSYNSPLHF
15	.	TRBD1	TRBV28	TRBJ1-4	TGTGCCAGCAGTTCCCCGGGACAGGGGACTGAAAAACTGTTTTTT	CASSSPGQGTEKLFF
15	.	.	TRBV28	TRBJ1-1	TGTGCCAGCAGCACCTGGTTGGAGTGGAACACTGAAGCTTTCTTT	CASSTWLEWNTEAFF
13	.	.	TRBV10-3	TRBJ1-1	TGTGCCATCAGTGCCCACGGGAACACTGAAGCTTTCTTT	CAISAHGNTEAFF
16	.	TRBD1	TRBV25-1	TRBJ1-4	TGTGCCAGCAGTGAAGGGGACAGCTTAACTAATGAAAAACTGTTTTTT	CASSEGDSLTNEKLFF
14	.	.	TRBV28	TRBJ2-1	TGTGCCAGCAGAACCCCGGACAGTCGCAATGAGCAGTTCTTC	CASRTPDSRNEQFF